This T cell receptor beta chain was found in a study of blood T cell repertoires in COVID-19. Germline values: CDR1 MNHNS, CDR2 SASEGT. V dropped 2 bases and J dropped 5 bases, with 21 bases sitting between them. The CDR3 is 17 residues long. Authors' data handling: The authors estimated nucleated cell counts from reference gene primer amplification. The method was immunoSEQ multiplex PCR; TCRdb's version includes in-frame clones alone and lacks a portion of them. Clone size and the V and J calls come from that table; the DNA yielded D and trimming. The table has 140,000 to 150,000 clones, 88% seen once; the top ten hold roughly 10%.

The sample was peripheral blood. The receptor's source is a man aged 55 to 70 with active or convalescent COVID-19. This chain joins TRBV6-1 and TRBJ1-1; D may be TRBD1 (6 bases). The CDR3 DNA sequence: TGTGCCAGCAGTGAATGGACAGCACTTTTTCGGAGGACTGAAGCTTTCTTT. It encodes CASSEWTALFRRTEAFF.